This T cell receptor beta chain emerged from a study of T cell repertoires in cytomegalovirus infection. Overall study: Matching HLA type, along with CMV infection, was indicated by public TCR beta signatures. Findings and limits, study-wide: What dominated the ex vivo response were HLA-C-restricted CMV-specific TCR beta clonotypes. Summed public TCR beta family frequency identified CMV carriers bearing the relevant HLA.

TCRdb fed the reads into MiXCR, producing one record per CDR3 protein. The table includes a few hundred thousand distinct CDR3 sequences, just under 40% detected once. The CDR3 contains 12 residues. Trimming shortened V by 3 bases and J by 10 bases, and 12 bases separated the two germline ends. Germline values: CDR1 SGHTA, CDR2 FQGNSA. As for this clonotype: Its antigen remains unknown.

The rearrangement links TRBV7-2 to TRBJ2-5, with a tentative D call TRBD2 (6 bases). The sequencing used cultured PBMCs, collected from culture after CMV antigen stimulation. The clonotype was recovered from a human donor in good health (CMV status not recorded). Some clones in this sample may be carry-over from other donors' samples. The CDR3 DNA reads TGTGCCAGCAGCTTGCCGTGGGGAGGCCAGTACTTC. Its translation: CASSLPWGGQYF.